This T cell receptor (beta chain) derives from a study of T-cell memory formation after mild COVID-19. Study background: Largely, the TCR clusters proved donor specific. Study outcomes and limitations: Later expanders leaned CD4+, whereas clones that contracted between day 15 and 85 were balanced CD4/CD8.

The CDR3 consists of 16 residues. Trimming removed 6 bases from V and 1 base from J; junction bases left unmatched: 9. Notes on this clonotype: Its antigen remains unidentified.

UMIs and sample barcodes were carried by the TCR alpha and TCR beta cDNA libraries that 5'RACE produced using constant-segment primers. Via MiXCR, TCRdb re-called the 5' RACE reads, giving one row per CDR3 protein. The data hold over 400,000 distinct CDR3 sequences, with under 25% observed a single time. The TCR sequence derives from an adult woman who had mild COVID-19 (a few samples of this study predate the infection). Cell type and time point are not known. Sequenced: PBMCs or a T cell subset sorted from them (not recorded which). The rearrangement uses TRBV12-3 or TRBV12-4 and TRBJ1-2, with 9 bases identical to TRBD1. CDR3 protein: CASSTGETGGNYGYTF. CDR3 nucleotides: TGTGCCAGCAGCACCGGCGAGACAGGGGGTAACTATGGCTACACCTTC.